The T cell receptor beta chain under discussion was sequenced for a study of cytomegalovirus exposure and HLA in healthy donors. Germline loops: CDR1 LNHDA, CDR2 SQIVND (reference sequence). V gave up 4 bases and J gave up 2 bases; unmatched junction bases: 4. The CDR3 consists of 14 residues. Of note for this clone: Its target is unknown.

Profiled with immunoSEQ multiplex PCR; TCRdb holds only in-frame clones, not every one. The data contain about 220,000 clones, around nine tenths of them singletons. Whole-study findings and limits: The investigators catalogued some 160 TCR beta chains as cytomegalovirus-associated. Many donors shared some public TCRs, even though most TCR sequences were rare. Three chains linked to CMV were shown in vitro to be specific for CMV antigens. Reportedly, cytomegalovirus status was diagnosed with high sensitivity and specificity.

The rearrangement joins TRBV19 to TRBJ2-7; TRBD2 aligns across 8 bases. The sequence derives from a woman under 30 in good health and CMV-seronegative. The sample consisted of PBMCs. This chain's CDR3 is CASSTLAGAYEQYF. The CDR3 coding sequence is TGTGCCAGTAGTACCCTAGCGGGTGCCTACGAGCAGTACTTC. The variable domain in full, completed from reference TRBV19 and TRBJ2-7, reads DGGITQSPKYLFRKEGQNVTLSCEQNLNHDAMYWYRQDPGQGLRLIYYSQIVNDFQKGDIAEGYSVSREKKESFPLTVTSAQKNPTAFYLCASSTLAGAYEQYFGPGTRLTVT.